This T cell receptor beta chain was profiled in a study of cytotoxic CD8 clonotypes in ibrutinib-treated CLL (dated by TCRdb to the early 2020s). In terms of the full investigation: The cohort included about 15 treatment-naive and roughly ten relapsed/refractory patients; about 18 were IGHV unmutated. Partial responses were observed in about 24 patients and complete responses in 2; after a median follow-up of 68 months, remission was maintained in roughly 14 patients and progression was observed in some twelve. Response samples were obtained after a median of around 11 months of treatment, with a range of roughly 6 to 40 months. Samples averaged approximately 240,000 productive templates and roughly 86,000 productive rearrangements. Longitudinal samples were obtainable from about 30% of the roughly 90 participants in the trial. Cryopreserved peripheral blood mononuclear cells were obtained before treatment, at response, and at either sustained remission or disease progression. All remission and progressive disease samples were collected while patients were still receiving ibrutinib. On the study overall, not on this receptor specifically: Sampling times were not matched between patients in sustained remission and patients whose disease was progressing, and lymph node repertoires were not examined. At baseline, clonality was higher than in age-matched healthy donors and showed a strong correlation with circulating CD8+ T-cell counts. Clonality increased at ibrutinib response, stayed stable in sustained remission, and fell back toward baseline at progression. Public clonotypes were rare and either shrank or stayed stable during treatment, and the rise in clonality at ibrutinib response reflected expansion of private clonotypes.

As for this clone: It has no known antigen specificity. There are no base qualities to consult, and no much larger clone falls within one base.

A MiSeq instrument was used for deep resolution sequencing, which targeted depths ranging from 1 in 1 million up to 1 in 200,000 T cells, with coverage averaging 10x for each clonotype. The immunoSEQ hsTCRB Kit was used to generate TCR beta libraries. As for the authors' bioinformatics: ImmunoSEQ Data Assistant and ImmunoSEQ Analyzer were used for data analysis, and V, D and J genes were assigned according to IMGT definitions. Clonality, which ranges from 0 to 1, was calculated as one minus the normalized Shannon entropy of productive rearrangement frequencies. Only overrepresented clonotypes making up at least 0.05% of each patient's repertoire were included in the public clonotype analysis. About a dozen age-matched healthy donor repertoires from immuneACCESS served as clonality controls. In its TCRdb copy, this immuneACCESS table keeps in-frame sequences only and misses some clones. Where compared with another copy, unresolved V genes explain less than half of these, and the others have no known cause. V, J and clone size are those of that table, while D and trimming were read from the DNA. This sample has about 76,000 clones in its table, and approximately 87% of those were observed once. More than 35% of the sample is taken by the ten largest.

This sample's time point label indicates: approximately 2 years on ibrutinib. For TCR beta library preparation, roughly 2.2 micrograms of genomic DNA were isolated from cryopreserved PBMCs. Longitudinal blood samples from CLL patients receiving ibrutinib monotherapy were subjected to high-throughput TCR beta sequencing. The patients took part in an open-label, single-center phase 2 trial of ibrutinib monotherapy. The CDR3 starts with the cysteine, ends with the phenylalanine, and has 15 residues. The DNA shown is the 45-base CDR3, in frame from base 1. Trimming removed 6 bases from V and 6 bases from J, leaving 20 bases between the germline ends.

The receptor comes from a human donor with chronic lymphocytic leukemia. The rearranged segments are TRBV23-1 and TRBJ1-1, with an unclear D gene assignment. TRBV23-1 is an ORF, and what it does is uncertain. Sequences were derived from PBMCs, sampled after 24 months of ibrutinib treatment. The base sequence is TGCGCCAGCAGCCCCAGGTGGAGGCCGGGCGCTGAAGCTTTCTTT. It translates as CASSPRWRPGAEAFF.